Listed below are T cell receptor beta chains from one sample, sequenced in a study of T-cell reconstitution after alpha-beta-depleted transplantation in children. TCRdb re-called the PCR reads through MiXCR, storing one row per CDR3 protein. Of over 150,000 distinct CDR3 sequences in the sample, around 10% were seen once. The specimen comprised PBMCs, sampled before TCRalphabeta/CD19-depleted stem cell transplant. The origin of the receptors is a boy between 2 and 10 years old with acute myeloid leukemia, due to receive a stem cell transplant. CDR3s include the opening cysteine and the closing phenylalanine or tryptophan. Fields, in order: CDR3 protein, CDR3 DNA, J gene, clone size, D gene, V gene. A D gene is named only where the DNA matches it firmly. A clone size is listed for some rows: how often the clone was seen (once, few, many), or a class if it is expanded.

CDR3aa: CASSLAPSGKGYTF
CDR3nt: TGTGCCAGCAGCTTAGCGCCGTCCGGTAAAGGCTACACCTTC
j_gene: TRBJ1-2
abundance: many
d_gene: NA
v_gene: TRBV7-9

CDR3aa: CASSLARDRVGEQYF
CDR3nt: TGTGCCAGCAGCTTGGCCAGGGACAGGGTCGGCGAGCAGTACTTC
j_gene: TRBJ2-7
abundance: many
d_gene: TRBD1
v_gene: TRBV5-5

CDR3aa: CSALGEGGYGYTF
CDR3nt: TGCAGTGCTTTAGGGGAAGGAGGCTATGGCTACACCTTC
j_gene: TRBJ1-2
abundance: many
d_gene: NA
v_gene: TRBV20-1

CDR3aa: CASSPDNGVETQYF
CDR3nt: TGTGCCAGCAGTCCTGATAACGGGGTGGAGACCCAGTACTTC
j_gene: TRBJ2-5
abundance: many
d_gene: NA
v_gene: TRBV28

CDR3aa: CASSLGTDLGGPQHF
CDR3nt: TGTGCCAGCAGTTTAGGTACGGACCTCGGTGGGCCCCAGCATTTT
j_gene: TRBJ1-5
abundance: few
d_gene: NA
v_gene: TRBV28

CDR3aa: CASSDNSGDLFF
CDR3nt: TGTGCCAGCAGTGATAATAGCGGGGACCTGTTCTTC
j_gene: TRBJ2-5
abundance: many
d_gene: TRBD2
v_gene: TRBV12-3/TRBV12-4

CDR3aa: CASSRSSRHNEKLFF
CDR3nt: TGTGCCAGCAGCCGATCTTCGAGACACAATGAAAAACTGTTTTTT
j_gene: TRBJ1-4
abundance: many
d_gene: NA
v_gene: TRBV7-2

CDR3aa: CSASTGYNSPLHF
CDR3nt: TGCAGTGCTTCGACAGGGTATAATTCACCCCTCCACTTT
j_gene: TRBJ1-6
abundance: many
d_gene: TRBD1
v_gene: TRBV20-1

CDR3aa: CATSRDRSVGQTQYF
CDR3nt: TGTGCCACCAGCAGGGATCGTTCTGTAGGGCAGACCCAGTACTTC
j_gene: TRBJ2-5
abundance: many
d_gene: NA
v_gene: TRBV15

CDR3aa: CASTADRAGTEAFF
CDR3nt: TGCGCCAGCACCGCCGACAGGGCAGGCACTGAAGCTTTCTTT
j_gene: TRBJ1-1
abundance: many
d_gene: TRBD1
v_gene: TRBV5-1

CDR3aa: CSVEVTPGEASTDTQYF
CDR3nt: TGCAGCGTTGAAGTGACGCCAGGAGAGGCTAGCACAGATACGCAGTATTTT
j_gene: TRBJ2-3
abundance: many
d_gene: NA
v_gene: TRBV29-1

CDR3aa: CASSTTDRRLYEQYF
CDR3nt: TGCGCCAGCAGCACTACGGACAGGAGACTCTACGAGCAGTACTTC
j_gene: TRBJ2-7
abundance: many
d_gene: TRBD1
v_gene: TRBV5-1

CDR3aa: CAIRGTGGDTQYF
CDR3nt: TGTGCCATCAGAGGGACAGGGGGAGATACGCAGTATTTT
j_gene: TRBJ2-3
abundance: many
d_gene: TRBD1
v_gene: TRBV6-6

CDR3aa: CASSDRRDQPQHF
CDR3nt: TGTGCCAGCAGTGATCGGAGGGATCAGCCCCAGCATTTT
j_gene: TRBJ1-5
abundance: many
d_gene: NA
v_gene: TRBV25-1

CDR3aa: CASTQGSNQPQHF
CDR3nt: TGTGCCAGCACCCAGGGGTCCAATCAGCCCCAGCATTTT
j_gene: TRBJ1-5
abundance: few
d_gene: NA
v_gene: TRBV28

CDR3aa: CASSHRGRGTHNEQFF
CDR3nt: TGTGCCAGCAGTCACAGGGGGCGCGGAACGCACAATGAGCAGTTCTTC
j_gene: TRBJ2-1
abundance: many
d_gene: TRBD1
v_gene: TRBV3-1

CDR3aa: CASSQAEMNTEAFF
CDR3nt: TGCGCCAGCAGCCAAGCGGAGATGAACACTGAAGCTTTCTTT
j_gene: TRBJ1-1
abundance: many
d_gene: NA
v_gene: TRBV4-1

CDR3aa: CASSLSANRQYF
CDR3nt: TGTGCCAGCAGTTTATCTGCCAACCGGCAGTACTTC
j_gene: TRBJ2-7
abundance: many
d_gene: NA
v_gene: TRBV28

CDR3aa: CAIRGQVLNTEAFF
CDR3nt: TGTGCCATCAGGGGACAGGTTTTGAACACTGAAGCTTTCTTT
j_gene: TRBJ1-1
abundance: many
d_gene: TRBD1
v_gene: TRBV10-3

CDR3aa: CASSLTPGQGKSPLHF
CDR3nt: TGTGCCAGCAGCTTGACGCCGGGACAGGGAAAATCACCCCTCCACTTT
j_gene: TRBJ1-6
abundance: many
d_gene: TRBD1
v_gene: TRBV5-5

CDR3aa: CAIRENTEAFF
CDR3nt: TGTGCCATCCGGGAGAACACTGAAGCTTTCTTT
j_gene: TRBJ1-1
abundance: many
d_gene: NA
v_gene: TRBV10-3

CDR3aa: CASSLGTGIYNEQFF
CDR3nt: TGTGCCAGCAGCCTCGGGACAGGGATTTACAATGAGCAGTTCTTC
j_gene: TRBJ2-1
abundance: many
d_gene: TRBD1
v_gene: TRBV14

CDR3aa: CASSREGSYNEQFF
CDR3nt: TGTGCCTCCTCGCGGGAAGGCTCCTACAATGAGCAGTTCTTC
j_gene: TRBJ2-1
abundance: many
d_gene: NA
v_gene: TRBV7-7

CDR3aa: CSASGQEVGQPQHF
CDR3nt: TGCAGTGCTTCAGGACAGGAGGTCGGACAGCCCCAGCATTTT
j_gene: TRBJ1-5
abundance: few
d_gene: TRBD1
v_gene: TRBV20-1

CDR3aa: CSASQGRDQETQYF
CDR3nt: TGCAGTGCTAGTCAGGGTCGGGACCAAGAGACCCAGTACTTC
j_gene: TRBJ2-5
abundance: many
d_gene: NA
v_gene: TRBV20-1

CDR3aa: CSVEGQDYTEAFF
CDR3nt: TGCAGCGTTGAAGGGCAGGACTACACTGAAGCTTTCTTT
j_gene: TRBJ1-1
abundance: many
d_gene: NA
v_gene: TRBV29-1

CDR3aa: CASSESGLYNEQFF
CDR3nt: TGTGCCAGCAGTGAATCGGGGCTCTACAATGAGCAGTTCTTC
j_gene: TRBJ2-1
abundance: few
d_gene: NA
v_gene: TRBV25-1

CDR3aa: CASSQTGGDQPQHF
CDR3nt: TGTGCCAGCAGTCAAACAGGGGGCGATCAGCCCCAGCATTTT
j_gene: TRBJ1-5
abundance: many
d_gene: TRBD1
v_gene: TRBV12-3/TRBV12-4

CDR3aa: CASSLRLGLAVDYNEQFF
CDR3nt: TGTGCCAGCAGCTTGAGACTGGGACTAGCGGTGGACTACAATGAGCAGTTCTTC
j_gene: TRBJ2-1
abundance: many
d_gene: TRBD2
v_gene: TRBV11-2

CDR3aa: CASASGQGYNEQFF
CDR3nt: TGTGCCAGCGCGTCAGGCCAGGGCTACAATGAGCAGTTCTTC
j_gene: TRBJ2-1
abundance: many
d_gene: NA
v_gene: TRBV9

CDR3aa: CAIRDGTSGTNEQFF
CDR3nt: TGTGCCATCAGGGACGGGACTAGCGGTACCAATGAGCAGTTCTTC
j_gene: TRBJ2-1
abundance: many
d_gene: TRBD2
v_gene: TRBV10-3

CDR3aa: CASSSFGAAKTGEKNIQYF
CDR3nt: TGTGCCAGCAGCTCCTTCGGAGCGGCAAAAACGGGGGAAAAAAACATTCAGTACTTC
j_gene: TRBJ2-4
abundance: many
d_gene: NA
v_gene: TRBV7-6

CDR3aa: CASDPSGGLDTQYF
CDR3nt: TGTGCCAGCGATCCCTCGGGGGGGCTAGATACGCAGTATTTT
j_gene: TRBJ2-3
abundance: many
d_gene: TRBD2
v_gene: TRBV9

CDR3aa: CASRSHSGYEQFF
CDR3nt: TGTGCCAGCAGGAGTCACTCAGGGTATGAGCAGTTCTTC
j_gene: TRBJ2-1
abundance: many
d_gene: NA
v_gene: TRBV7-8

CDR3aa: CASSFTTGGSYNEQFF
CDR3nt: TGTGCCAGCAGCTTCACTACAGGGGGCTCCTACAATGAGCAGTTCTTC
j_gene: TRBJ2-1
abundance: many
d_gene: TRBD1
v_gene: TRBV9

CDR3aa: CSVEDRTGGRETQYF
CDR3nt: TGCAGCGTTGAAGATCGAACAGGGGGCAGGGAGACCCAGTACTTC
j_gene: TRBJ2-5
abundance: many
d_gene: TRBD1
v_gene: TRBV29-1

CDR3aa: CCARDLRGRSSYNEQFF
CDR3nt: TGCTGTGCTAGAGATTTGCGCGGGAGGAGCTCCTACAATGAGCAGTTCTTC
j_gene: TRBJ2-1
abundance: NA
d_gene: TRBD2
v_gene: TRBV20-1

CDR3aa: CASRTGGTRTQYF
CDR3nt: TGTGCCAGTAGGACGGGGGGGACTCGGACCCAGTACTTC
j_gene: TRBJ2-5
abundance: many
d_gene: TRBD2
v_gene: TRBV5-4

CDR3aa: CASVGVHSNQPQHF
CDR3nt: TGTGCCAGTGTAGGAGTTCATAGCAATCAGCCCCAGCATTTT
j_gene: TRBJ1-5
abundance: many
d_gene: NA
v_gene: TRBV28

CDR3aa: CANPARLGNSPLHF
CDR3nt: TGTGCCAACCCAGCCCGCCTGGGGAATTCACCCCTCCACTTT
j_gene: TRBJ1-6
abundance: many
d_gene: NA
v_gene: TRBV14

CDR3aa: CASSFGRQGRQPQHF
CDR3nt: TGTGCCAGCAGTTTCGGACGACAGGGAAGACAGCCCCAGCATTTT
j_gene: TRBJ1-5
abundance: many
d_gene: TRBD1
v_gene: TRBV12-3/TRBV12-4

CDR3aa: CASSPRTGGNQPQHF
CDR3nt: TGTGCCAGCAGTCCCAGAACAGGAGGAAATCAGCCCCAGCATTTT
j_gene: TRBJ1-5
abundance: many
d_gene: NA
v_gene: TRBV12-3/TRBV12-4

CDR3aa: CASSLGYRGNNSPLHF
CDR3nt: TGTGCCAGCAGCTTAGGGTATCGGGGGAATAATTCACCCCTCCACTTT
j_gene: TRBJ1-6
abundance: many
d_gene: NA
v_gene: TRBV7-8

CDR3aa: CASSQVLTGDGYTF
CDR3nt: TGTGCCAGCAGCCAAGTTTTGACAGGGGATGGCTACACCTTC
j_gene: TRBJ1-2
abundance: many
d_gene: TRBD1
v_gene: TRBV14

CDR3aa: CASTSGVSGANVLTF
CDR3nt: TGTGCCAGCACCTCGGGGGTTTCTGGGGCCAACGTCCTGACTTTC
j_gene: TRBJ2-6
abundance: many
d_gene: NA
v_gene: TRBV27